The 26 T cell receptor beta chains presented below share a single source sample, sequenced in a study of blood T cell repertoires in COVID-19. TCRdb keeps only in-frame clones here, not all; method: immunoSEQ multiplex PCR. The sample includes fewer than 500,000 clones, around 87% of them seen just once. Specimen: PBMCs or T cells enriched from blood (not recorded which). These receptors were collected from a woman in her twenties or thirties with acute COVID-19.

V and J are TRBV18 and TRBJ2-1; 12 bases map to TRBD2. The ends lost 5 bases at V and 8 bases at J; junction bases unmatched: 13. Germline CDR1 is KGHSH and CDR2 is LQKENI. This CDR3 spans 17 amino acids. CDR3 DNA: TGTGCCAGCTCAGCTAACCCTAGCGGGGGGGCCTGGGATGAGCAGTTCTTC. Encoded protein: CASSANPSGGAWDEQFF.

The J gene is TRBJ2-3, the V gene TRBV4-3, with TRBD2 matching over 9 bases. V was clipped by 1 base and J by 5 bases; unmatched bases: 13. Germline assignment: CDR1 LGHNA and CDR2 YSLEER. This CDR3 region has 18 residues. The CDR3 spells CASSQVSSSGAWGDTQYF. CDR3 DNA: TGCGCCAGCAGCCAAGTATCCTCTAGCGGGGCCTGGGGAGATACGCAGTATTTT.

The table lists this clone with a count of one. J is TRBJ2-7 and V is TRBV15; 11 nucleotides agree with TRBD2. Trimming took 1 base from V and 0 from J; bases not matched to a gene: 11. Per germline, CDR1 LNHNV and CDR2 YYDKDF (reference sequence). The CDR3 totals 19 residues. This CDR3 reads CATSRAYLGLAGVSYEQYF. The CDR3 nucleotides are TGTGCCACCAGCAGAGCTTATCTCGGACTAGCGGGTGTCTCCTACGAGCAGTACTTC.

This clone turned up a few times. The rearrangement joins TRBV5-4 to TRBJ2-2; D not certain. Germline V lookup: CDR1 SGHNT, CDR2 YYREEE (reference sequence). This CDR3 has 12 amino acids. The germline V and J ends were trimmed by 4 bases and 4 bases, with 5 bases remaining between them. Here the CDR3 reads CASSPVTGELFF. CDR3 nucleotide sequence: TGTGCCAGCAGCCCTGTCACCGGGGAGCTGTTTTTT. Combining the CDR3 with reference TRBV5-4 and TRBJ2-2 gives the whole variable domain ETGVTQSPTHLIKTRGQQVTLRCSSQSGHNTVSWYQQALGQGPQFIFQYYREEENGRGNFPPRFSGLQFPNYSSELNVNALELDDSALYLCASSPVTGELFFGEGSRLTVL.

The chain carries TRBV27 and TRBJ1-1; possibly TRBD1 for D (6 bases). V lost 3 bases and J 5 bases, leaving 13 bases between the germline ends. The germline V gene encodes CDR1 MNHEY and CDR2 SMNVEV (reference sequence). The CDR3 length is 14 residues. The CDR3 protein is CASSLTGYRTEAFF. The DNA of the CDR3 is TGTGCCAGCAGTTTGACAGGTTATCGGACTGAAGCTTTCTTT.

This clone was seen a single time. The chain uses TRBV29-1 and TRBJ1-5; D is ambiguous. Germline-derived CDR1 and CDR2 are SQVTM and ANQGSEA. The CDR3 has 15 amino acids. Trimming removed 4 bases from V and 0 bases from J, with 13 bases in between. The CDR3 DNA reads TGCAGCGTTGTTGAATCGGGGTATAGCAATCAGCCCCAGCATTTT. Its translation: CSVVESGYSNQPQHF.

The gene calls are TRBV19 and TRBJ2-1; the D gene is possibly TRBD1 (5 bases). The CDR3 runs 13 residues. The germline CDR1 and CDR2 sequences are LNHDA and SQIVND (reference sequence). Trimming took off 0 bases at V and 5 bases at J, with 5 bases between the two ends. The chain's CDR3 is CASSIDRDNEQFF. CDR3 in DNA: TGTGCCAGTAGTATAGACAGGGACAATGAGCAGTTCTTC.

This sequence joins TRBV27 and TRBJ2-7; 10 bases line up with TRBD2. The CDR3 is made up of 16 amino acids. V lost 3 bases and J lost 9; bases outside the gene matches: 14. Germline assignment: CDR1 MNHEY and CDR2 SMNVEV (reference sequence). CDR3 DNA sequence: TGTGCCAGCAGTTTGGGACCCGGGACTAGCGCGGGCCGGCAGTACTTC. Translated: CASSLGPGTSAGRQYF.

This clone was detected only once. The chain couples TRBV6-5 to TRBJ1-2; D call uncertain. The ends were cut back, 4 bases at V and 0 bases at J, with 12 bases in the middle. This CDR3 has 15 amino acids. CDR1 and CDR2 from the germline V gene are MNHEY and SVGAGI. The CDR3 is CASSLRGGPNYGYTF. The DNA for the CDR3 is TGTGCCAGCAGTTTACGGGGAGGCCCTAACTATGGCTACACCTTC.

The rearrangement joins TRBV7-2 to TRBJ1-1; D not resolved. The V end was cut by 0 bases, the J end by 4 bases, with 9 bases between. Germline CDR1 is SGHTA and CDR2 is FQGNSA. The CDR3 sequence is 14 residues long. CDR3 loop: CASSLAQGGTEAFF. DNA of the CDR3: TGTGCCAGCAGCTTAGCGCAAGGAGGCACTGAAGCTTTCTTT.

V is TRBV30 and J is TRBJ2-3, with D perhaps matching TRBD2 (5 bases). The CDR3 runs 14 residues. Germline V gene lookup returns CDR1 GTSNPN and CDR2 SVGIG (reference sequence). Trimming took off 2 bases at V and 1 base at J, with 10 bases between the two ends. CDR3 residues: CAWSYYGGTDTQYF. In nucleotides, the CDR3 is TGTGCCTGGAGTTACTACGGGGGCACAGATACGCAGTATTTT.

The rearrangement links TRBV5-1 to TRBJ1-4; weak D call: TRBD1 (6 bases). The V gene's germline CDR1 is SGHRS and CDR2 YFSETQ. The CDR3 is 17 amino acids. V lost 1 base to trimming and J lost 3 bases, with 16 bases between them. CDR3 amino acids: CASSLNPIDRSNEKLFF. CDR3 DNA sequence: TGCGCCAGCAGCTTGAACCCGATTGACAGGTCTAATGAAAAACTGTTTTTT.

This clone was seen just once. This chain links TRBV5-5 with TRBJ2-5, with 8 bases matching TRBD2. Germline assignment: CDR1 SGHKS and CDR2 YYEKEE (reference sequence). This CDR3 has 13 residues. The CDR3 here is CSGGTAGGETQYF. CDR3 nucleotides: TGTTCGGGAGGGACTGCCGGGGGAGAGACCCAGTACTTC.

J is TRBJ2-1 and V is TRBV9; D is uncertain. The V end lost 2 bases, the J end lost 7 bases, and 4 bases lay between the germline ends. There are 11 residues in the CDR3. Germline CDR1 and CDR2: SGDLS and YYNGEE. The CDR3 protein is CASSVENEQFF. The CDR3 DNA is TGTGCCAGCAGCGTGGAGAATGAGCAGTTCTTC.

The J gene is TRBJ1-5, the V gene TRBV30; a possible D gene is TRBD1 (6 bases). CDR3 length: 12 residues. Germline CDR1 is GTSNPN and CDR2 is SVGIG (reference sequence). The V end lost 5 bases, the J end lost 4 bases, and 9 bases lay between the germline ends. CDR3 loop: CAWAQGNQPQHF. The CDR3 DNA is TGTGCCTGGGCTCAGGGGAATCAGCCCCAGCATTTT.

This clone turned up a few times. V gene TRBV7-3 combines with J gene TRBJ1-3, with D perhaps TRBD1 (5 bases). CDR1 and CDR2 from the germline V gene are SGHTA and FQGTGA. This CDR3 spans 13 amino acids. The germline V and J ends were trimmed by 4 bases and 2 bases, with 6 bases remaining between them. The CDR3 sequence: CASSSGTGNTIYF. CDR3 DNA sequence: TGTGCCAGCAGCTCAGGGACTGGAAACACCATATATTTT.

This clone was counted a few times. The rearrangement uses TRBV15 and TRBJ1-2; D remains ambiguous. Germline CDR1 reads LNHNV; CDR2 reads YYDKDF (reference sequence). The CDR3 spans 15 residues. With 1 base removed from V and 8 bases from J, the gap between germline ends came to 17 bases. This chain's CDR3 is CATSRVAGKADGYTF. CDR3 coding DNA: TGTGCCACCAGCAGAGTGGCGGGAAAAGCGGACGGCTACACCTTC.

V gene TRBV4-1 combines with J gene TRBJ1-1; tentative D call: TRBD1 (5 bases). Germline V CDR1 and CDR2: MGHRA, YSYEKL. This CDR3 is built from 12 residues. Trimming took 2 bases from V and 7 from J, leaving 8 bases between them. CDR3 bases: TGCGCCAGCAGCCAAACAGGCCGTGAAGCTTTCTTT. As protein: CASSQTGREAFF.

V is TRBV5-1 and J is TRBJ1-2; 7 bases fit TRBD1. Unmatched junction bases numbered 6, after V lost 2 bases and J lost 2 bases. The CDR3 loop spans 15 amino acids. Germline V CDR1 and CDR2: SGHRS, YFSETQ. DNA of the CDR3: TGCGCCAGCAGCTTAACTCGAGGGGGCAACTATGGCTACACCTTC. This sequence encodes CASSLTRGGNYGYTF.

This CDR3 reads CASSPLEGEEKLFF. DNA of the CDR3: TGTGCCAGTAGTCCACTCGAGGGGGAAGAAAAACTGTTTTTT. The rearrangement uses TRBV19 and TRBJ1-4; D may be TRBD1 (6 bases). Germline CDR1 reads LNHDA; CDR2 reads SQIVND (reference sequence). This CDR3 is 14 amino acids long. The germline V and J ends were trimmed by 5 bases and 8 bases, with 15 bases remaining between them.

The count of this clone is one. The chain joins TRBV6-1 to TRBJ2-7; 10 bases agree with TRBD1. Germline CDR1 and CDR2: MNHNS and SASEGT. Unmatched junction bases numbered 4, after V lost 3 bases and J lost 2 bases. This CDR3 is 15 amino acids long. The CDR3 bases are TGTGCCAGCAGTGAGACAGGGGGCTGGACCTACGAGCAGTACTTC. Translated: CASSETGGWTYEQYF.

The gene calls are TRBV6-5 and TRBJ1-5; a weak D match, TRBD1 (6 bases). Germline-derived CDR1 and CDR2 are MNHEY and SVGAGI. V was trimmed by 6 bases and J by 6 bases, leaving 12 bases between them. This CDR3 is 13 amino acids long. This CDR3 reads CASRPNRAQPQHF. CDR3 bases: TGTGCCAGCAGACCGAACAGGGCTCAGCCCCAGCATTTT.

V usage is TRBV28 and J usage is TRBJ1-1; tentative D call: TRBD1 (6 bases). This CDR3 spans 15 amino acids. With 0 bases removed from V and 1 base from J, the gap between germline ends came to 9 bases. Germline lookup yields CDR1 MDHEN and CDR2 SYDVKM. The CDR3 DNA reads as TGTGCCAGCAGTTTATGGTTCAGGGGGAACACTGAAGCTTTCTTT. As protein: CASSLWFRGNTEAFF.

A few counts support this clone. J is TRBJ1-2 and V is TRBV6-6, with TRBD1 matching 9 bases. Germline V gene lookup returns CDR1 MNHNY and CDR2 SVGAGI (reference sequence). The CDR3 sequence is 13 residues long. After removal of 5 bases from V and 6 bases from J, the junction contained 4 bases not matched to a gene. The CDR3 reads CASSDRQGDGYTF. CDR3 DNA: TGTGCCAGCAGTGATCGACAGGGGGATGGCTACACCTTC.

V is TRBV12-3 or TRBV12-4 and J is TRBJ1-1, with D possibly matching TRBD1 (5 bases). Deletions cut 4 bases from V and 4 bases from J, with 10 bases between. CDR3 length: 13 amino acids. Here the CDR3 reads CASSWAGPTEAFF. Here the CDR3 DNA reads TGTGCCAGCAGTTGGGCAGGGCCCACTGAAGCTTTCTTT.

This chain links TRBV27 with TRBJ2-7, with D unclear. The CDR3 is 14 residues long. V lost 2 bases, J lost 2 bases, and 10 bases lay in between. Germline V CDR1 and CDR2: MNHEY, SMNVEV (reference sequence). CDR3 sequence: CASSLGHLTYEQYF. The CDR3 DNA follows: TGTGCCAGCAGTTTAGGGCACCTTACCTACGAGCAGTACTTC.